Presented here are 21 T cell receptor beta chains from one specimen sequenced in a study of CD8+ T cells in alopecia areata. In each case, RNA was isolated and then reverse transcribed into cDNA as the sequencing template. The method was immunoSEQ multiplex PCR; TCRdb's version includes in-frame clones alone and lacks a portion of them. The table lists 100,000 to 150,000 clones, 45% to 65% of them singletons. This specimen consisted of CD4+ T cells sorted from blood, obtained at week 0. These receptors originate from a human donor with alopecia areata.

The chain combines TRBV10-3 with TRBJ1-1; D is uncertain. Germline CDR1 ENHRY, CDR2 SYGVKD. V lost 0 bases, J lost 0 bases, and 5 bases lay in between. The CDR3 contains 14 residues. CDR3 nucleotides: TGTGCCATCAGTGAGTCAGGGCTGAACACTGAAGCTTTCTTT. Protein: CAISESGLNTEAFF.

The chain recombines TRBV5-4 with TRBJ1-1; 7 bases agree with TRBD1. The CDR3 extends over 13 amino acids. The germline V gene has CDR1 SGHNT and CDR2 YYREEE (reference sequence). V trimming: 2 bases; J trimming: 7 bases; junction bases outside the gene matches: 5. The CDR3 coding sequence is TGTGCCAGCAGCTTCGGCGACAGGGTTGAAGCTTTCTTT. Translating gives CASSFGDRVEAFF.

V gene TRBV2 combines with J gene TRBJ1-1; 8 positions agree with TRBD1. V lost 8 bases to trimming and J lost 4 bases; unmatched junction nucleotides: 6. Per germline, CDR1 SNHLY and CDR2 FYNNEI. The CDR3 has 13 residues. The CDR3 spells CASVRQGSTEAFF. The DNA for the CDR3 is TGTGCCAGCGTCAGACAGGGGAGCACTGAAGCTTTCTTT.

This rearrangement joins TRBV2 to TRBJ2-1; possibly TRBD2 for D (5 bases). Germline CDR1 SNHLY, CDR2 FYNNEI. Trimming pared 3 bases from V and 0 bases from J, leaving 18 bases between. CDR3 length: 18 residues. CDR3: CASSDSTVAGSSYNEQFF. The CDR3 coding sequence is TGTGCCAGCAGTGATTCAACAGTCGCGGGTAGCTCCTACAATGAGCAGTTCTTC.

The chain is built from TRBV11-3 and TRBJ2-6; possible D gene TRBD1, 6 bases. This CDR3 is built from 17 residues. Germline lookup yields CDR1 SGHNT and CDR2 YENEEA. Trimming took off 4 bases at V and 0 bases at J, with 13 bases between the two ends. CDR3 amino acids: CASSSTGRSSGANVLTF. The CDR3 DNA reads TGTGCCAGCAGCTCCACAGGGCGCTCCTCTGGGGCCAACGTCCTGACTTTC.

CDR3 amino acids: CASSPGAIYGYTF. The CDR3, as DNA: TGTGCCAGCAGTCCTGGAGCTATCTATGGCTACACCTTC. The chain employs TRBV2 and TRBJ1-2; the D is unclear. The CDR3 covers 13 residues. Germline CDR1 is SNHLY and CDR2 is FYNNEI. The ends were cut back, 5 bases at V and 4 bases at J, with 11 bases in the middle.

The table lists this clone with a count of one. This sequence joins TRBV5-5 and TRBJ2-4; unclear D gene. The CDR3 covers 13 residues. Trimming removed 5 bases from V and 9 bases from J, with 15 bases in between. Germline-derived CDR1 and CDR2 are SGHKS and YYEKEE (reference sequence). DNA of the CDR3: TGTGCCAGCAGATCCGGAGCCTCAGGCATTCAGTACTTC. Protein: CASRSGASGIQYF.

This clone was picked up many times. DNA of the CDR3: TGTGCCAGTAGTAAACTGGTAGGGAGCTCCTACGAGCAGTACTTC. Its protein is CASSKLVGSSYEQYF. The chain has TRBV19 and TRBJ2-7; possibly TRBD2 for D (5 bases). The germline V gene has CDR1 LNHDA and CDR2 SQIVND (reference sequence). Trimming left V 4 bases short and J 0 bases short, with 13 bases between. The CDR3 is 15 residues long.

This clone was recorded a few times. The J gene is TRBJ2-7, the V gene TRBV5-4; TRBD2 matches 12 bases. Germline assignment: CDR1 SGHNT and CDR2 YYREEE (reference sequence). This CDR3 comprises 17 residues. The V segment lost 0 bases and the J segment 2 bases; nucleotides outside the gene matches: 6. CDR3 residues: CASSLGGLAGLTYEQYF. DNA of the CDR3: TGTGCCAGCAGCTTGGGGGGACTAGCGGGCCTAACCTACGAGCAGTACTTC. The variable domain in full, with the rest retrieved from reference TRBV5-4 and TRBJ2-7, is ETGVTQSPTHLIKTRGQQVTLRCSSQSGHNTVSWYQQALGQGPQFIFQYYREEENGRGNFPPRFSGLQFPNYSSELNVNALELDDSALYLCASSLGGLAGLTYEQYFGPGTRLTVT.

The chain combines TRBV5-1 with TRBJ2-1; either TRBD1 or TRBD2 may supply D (5 bases each). V lost 1 base and J 0 bases, leaving 11 bases between the germline ends. CDR1 and CDR2 from the germline V gene are SGHRS and YFSETQ. This CDR3 comprises 16 residues. Here the CDR3 reads CASSLTAGSSYNEQFF. CDR3 DNA: TGCGCCAGCAGCTTGACGGCAGGGAGCTCCTACAATGAGCAGTTCTTC. The full variable domain, completed using reference TRBV5-1 and TRBJ2-1, is KAGVTQTPRYLIKTRGQQVTLSCSPISGHRSVSWYQQTPGQGLQFLFEYFSETQRNKGNFPGRFSGRQFSNSRSEMNVSTLELGDSALYLCASSLTAGSSYNEQFFGPGTRLTVL.

The chain carries TRBV18 and TRBJ1-1; no clear D gene. The CDR3 contains 14 residues. V shed 5 bases and J shed 1 base, with 11 bases lying between them. CDR1 KGHSH and CDR2 LQKENI come from the germline V gene. Written as DNA, the CDR3 is TGTGCCAGCTCAGAGCTCGTGGAGAACACTGAAGCTTTCTTT. Protein product: CASSELVENTEAFF. Filled out from reference TRBV18 and TRBJ1-1, the complete variable domain reads NAGVMQNPRHLVRRRGQEARLRCSPMKGHSHVYWYRQLPEEGLKFMVYLQKENIIDESGMPKERFSAEFPKEGPSILRIQQVVRGDSAAYFCASSELVENTEAFFGQGTRLTVV.

J is TRBJ1-1 and V is TRBV30; 8 bases map to TRBD1. The CDR3 covers 14 residues. Trimming took 6 bases from V and 3 from J; bases not matched to a gene: 9. Germline V gene data show CDR1 as GTSNPN and CDR2 as SVGIG (reference sequence). The CDR3 loop reads CACRSRGRDTEAFF. For the CDR3, the DNA is TGTGCCTGCCGGAGCAGGGGGCGGGACACTGAAGCTTTCTTT.

In this sample, this clone turned up a few times. The gene calls are TRBV7-2 and TRBJ2-3; 11 bases agree with TRBD1. The junction had 4 bases not matched to a gene; V was cut back by 6 bases and J by 5 bases. From germline, CDR1 is SGHTA and CDR2 FQGNSA. This CDR3 spans 14 amino acids. CDR3 region: CASSPDRGRDTQYF. In nucleotides, the CDR3 is TGTGCCAGCAGTCCGGACAGGGGGCGAGATACGCAGTATTTT.

In nucleotides, the CDR3 is TGCGCCAGCAGCCAAGATGGCTCAACAGATACGCAGTATTTT. Its protein product is CASSQDGSTDTQYF. The rearrangement links TRBV4-3 to TRBJ2-3; unclear D gene. The V gene's germline CDR1 is LGHNA and CDR2 YSLEER. This CDR3 comprises 14 residues. V was trimmed by 0 bases and J by 3 bases, leaving 7 bases between them.

CDR3 sequence (DNA): TGCGCCAGCAGCTTGGGGGCAGGGACAGGGAACATTCAGTACTTC. It is translated as CASSLGAGTGNIQYF. The V and J genes are TRBV5-1 and TRBJ2-4; the match to TRBD1 covers 9 bases. This CDR3 comprises 15 residues. Germline V lookup: CDR1 SGHRS, CDR2 YFSETQ. Germline trimming cut 0 bases from V and 7 bases from J; bases unmatched to any gene: 5.

This clone was counted a few times. The chain uses TRBV6-5 and TRBJ2-7; D unclear. V lost 6 bases, J lost 1 base, and 13 bases lay in between. The germline V gene encodes CDR1 MNHEY and CDR2 SVGAGI. The CDR3 has 14 residues. CDR3 sequence reads: CASRLSYTSYEQYF. The CDR3 nucleotides read TGTGCCAGCAGACTGAGTTATACTTCCTACGAGCAGTACTTC.

V gene TRBV4-3 combines with J gene TRBJ2-7, with D unresolved. The germline V gene encodes CDR1 LGHNA and CDR2 YSLEER. The CDR3 sequence is 13 residues long. Trimming took 0 bases from V and 4 from J, leaving 7 bases between them. In nucleotides, the CDR3 is TGCGCCAGCAGCCAAGATAGGCCTTACGAGCAGTACTTC. Encoded protein: CASSQDRPYEQYF.

This chain connects TRBV4-2 to TRBJ2-7; tentatively, D is TRBD1 (7 bases). Germline V gene data show CDR1 as LGHNA and CDR2 as YNFKEQ. CDR3 length: 14 residues. Trimming cost V 1 base and J 5 bases, with 12 bases left between them. In nucleotides, the CDR3 is TGTGCCAGCAGCCAAGTAGGAGGGGGCAACGAGCAGTACTTC. The encoded protein is CASSQVGGGNEQYF.

This sequence joins TRBV20-1 and TRBJ2-5; the D gene is possibly TRBD1 (5 bases). CDR3 length: 11 amino acids. Germline V lookup: CDR1 DFQATT, CDR2 SNEGSKA (reference sequence). CDR3 loop: CKAGLGETQYF. The CDR3 coding sequence is TGCAAAGCAGGGCTGGGGGAGACCCAGTACTTC.

The gene calls are TRBV7-3 and TRBJ2-3; D is tentatively TRBD1 or TRBD2 (6 bases each). Germline CDR1 reads SGHTA; CDR2 reads FQGTGA. V lost 1 base to trimming and J lost 3 bases, with 14 bases between them. The CDR3 has 16 residues. This CDR3 is CASSLNPGAGTDTQYF. CDR3 nucleotides: TGTGCCAGCAGCTTAAACCCGGGGGCAGGGACAGATACGCAGTATTTT.

V gene TRBV7-3 combines with J gene TRBJ2-5, with D maybe TRBD2 (5 bases). The CDR3 is 14 amino acids. Looked up from germline, CDR1 is SGHTA and CDR2 is FQGTGA. The germline V and J ends were trimmed by 5 bases and 3 bases, with 13 bases remaining between them. In nucleotides, the CDR3 is TGTGCCAGCAGCGAATATGTGGGAGAAGAGACCCAGTACTTC. As protein: CASSEYVGEETQYF.